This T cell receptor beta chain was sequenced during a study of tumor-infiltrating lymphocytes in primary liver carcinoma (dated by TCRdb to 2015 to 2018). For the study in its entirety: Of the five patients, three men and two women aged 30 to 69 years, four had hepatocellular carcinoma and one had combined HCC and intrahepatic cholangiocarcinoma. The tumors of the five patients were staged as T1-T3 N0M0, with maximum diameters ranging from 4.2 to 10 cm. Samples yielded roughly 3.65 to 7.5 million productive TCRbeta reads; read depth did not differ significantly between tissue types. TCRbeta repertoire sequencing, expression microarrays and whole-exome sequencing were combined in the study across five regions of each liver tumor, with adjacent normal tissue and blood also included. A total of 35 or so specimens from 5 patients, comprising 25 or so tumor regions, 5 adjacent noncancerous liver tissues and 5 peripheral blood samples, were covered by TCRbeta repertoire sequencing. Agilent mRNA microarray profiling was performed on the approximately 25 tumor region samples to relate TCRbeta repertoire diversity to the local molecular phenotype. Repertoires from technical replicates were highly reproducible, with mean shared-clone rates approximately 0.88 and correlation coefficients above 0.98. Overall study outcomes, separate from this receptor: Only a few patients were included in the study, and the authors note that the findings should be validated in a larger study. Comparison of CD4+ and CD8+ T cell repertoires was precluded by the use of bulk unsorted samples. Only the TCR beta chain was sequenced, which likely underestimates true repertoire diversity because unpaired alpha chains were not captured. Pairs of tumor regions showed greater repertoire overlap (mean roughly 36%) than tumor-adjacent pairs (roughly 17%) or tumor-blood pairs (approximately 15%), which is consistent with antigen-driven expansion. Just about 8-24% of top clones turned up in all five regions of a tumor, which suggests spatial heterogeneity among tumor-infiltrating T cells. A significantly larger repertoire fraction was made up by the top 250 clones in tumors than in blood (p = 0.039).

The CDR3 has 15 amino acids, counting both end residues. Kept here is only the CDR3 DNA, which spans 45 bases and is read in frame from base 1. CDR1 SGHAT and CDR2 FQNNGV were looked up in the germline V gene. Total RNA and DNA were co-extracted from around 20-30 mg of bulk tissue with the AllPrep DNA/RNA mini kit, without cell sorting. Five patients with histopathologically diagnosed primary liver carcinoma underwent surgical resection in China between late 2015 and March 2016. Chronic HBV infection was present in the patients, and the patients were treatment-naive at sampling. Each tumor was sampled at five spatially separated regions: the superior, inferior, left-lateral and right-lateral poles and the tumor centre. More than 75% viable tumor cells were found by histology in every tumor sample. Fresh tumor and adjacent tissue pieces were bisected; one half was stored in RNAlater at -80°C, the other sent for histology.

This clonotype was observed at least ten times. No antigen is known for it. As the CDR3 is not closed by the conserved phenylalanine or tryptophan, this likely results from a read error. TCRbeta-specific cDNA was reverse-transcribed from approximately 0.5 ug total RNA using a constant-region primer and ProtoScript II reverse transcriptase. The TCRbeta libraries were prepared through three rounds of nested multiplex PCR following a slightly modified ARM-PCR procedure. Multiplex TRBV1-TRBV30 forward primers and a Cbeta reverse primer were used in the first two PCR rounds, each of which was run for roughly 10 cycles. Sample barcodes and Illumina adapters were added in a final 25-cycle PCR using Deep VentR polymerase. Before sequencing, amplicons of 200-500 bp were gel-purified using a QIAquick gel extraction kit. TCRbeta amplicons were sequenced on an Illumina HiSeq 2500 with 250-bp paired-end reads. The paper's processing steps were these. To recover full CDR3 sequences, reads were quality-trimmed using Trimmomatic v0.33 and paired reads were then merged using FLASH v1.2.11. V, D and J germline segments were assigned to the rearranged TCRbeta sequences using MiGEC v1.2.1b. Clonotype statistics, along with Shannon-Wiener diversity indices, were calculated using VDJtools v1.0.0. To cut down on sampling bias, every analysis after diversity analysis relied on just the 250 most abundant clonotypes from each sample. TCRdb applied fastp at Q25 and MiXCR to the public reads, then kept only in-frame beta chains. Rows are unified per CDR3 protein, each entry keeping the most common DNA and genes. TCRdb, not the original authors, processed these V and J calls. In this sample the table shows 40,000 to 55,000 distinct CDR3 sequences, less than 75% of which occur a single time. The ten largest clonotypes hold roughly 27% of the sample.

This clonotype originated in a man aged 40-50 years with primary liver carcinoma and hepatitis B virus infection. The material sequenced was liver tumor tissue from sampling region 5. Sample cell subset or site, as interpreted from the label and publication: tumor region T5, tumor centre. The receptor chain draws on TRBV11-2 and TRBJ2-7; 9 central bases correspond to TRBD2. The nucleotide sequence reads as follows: TGTGACAGCAGCTTAAGGATAGCGGGAGAACTCGAGCAGTACCTC. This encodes CDSSLRIAGELEQYL.